Reported below is one T cell receptor beta chain. This sample was included in a study of blood T cell repertoires in COVID-19. Study as a whole: Recovered participants had two consecutive negative NP/OP PCR tests, healthcare professional clearance, or symptom resolution.

The length of the CDR3 is 14 residues. The V gene's germline CDR1 is MDHEN and CDR2 SYDVKM. Germline trimming cut 4 bases from V and 2 bases from J; bases unmatched to any gene: 5. Everyone who took part was roughly 18 to 89 years old, and they came from about two dozen US areas. TCRdb's copy holds only in-frame clones and misses some; the assay was immunoSEQ multiplex PCR. The table includes approximately 150,000 clones, over 70% detected once. Sequencing was done on a sample of PBMCs or T cells enriched from blood (not recorded which). This chain joins TRBV28 and TRBJ2-7; 7 bases are a match to TRBD2. This clonotype was obtained from a man over 45 in a cohort exposed to, infected with or recovered from COVID-19 (not recorded which). CDR3 DNA sequence: TGTGCCAGCAGTTGGGCTAGCGGAACCTACGAGCAGTACTTC. Protein product: CASSWASGTYEQYF.